This TCR beta chain was recovered during a study of early T cells in non-severe SARS-CoV-2 infection. At the level of the study: Investigators sequenced bulk RNA drawn from unsorted whole blood, and chains remained unpaired.

V was cut by 3 bases and J by 2 bases, with 10 bases left in between. Germline loops: CDR1 DFQATT, CDR2 SNEGSKA (reference sequence). CDR3 length: 13 amino acids. A single record per CDR3 protein comes from TCRdb applying MiXCR to the 5' RACE reads. The sample has around 70,000 distinct CDR3 sequences, about a tenth seen once. Sequences were derived from whole blood, sampled at baseline. The chain couples TRBV20-1 to TRBJ1-2, with D possibly being TRBD1 (5 bases). This clonotype was obtained from an adult who was a healthcare worker with PCR-confirmed SARS-CoV-2 infection or an uninfected control (not recorded which). Written as DNA, the CDR3 is TGCAGTGCTAGGGACACCGAGAACTATGGCTACACCTTC. This translates into CSARDTENYGYTF.